The 28 T cell receptor beta chains given below trace back to one sample, sequenced in a study of blood T cell repertoires in COVID-19. Assay: immunoSEQ multiplex PCR; the TCRdb copy retains only in-frame clones and omits some. This repertoire shows 200,000 to 300,000 clones, around 89% found once; its top ten account for less than 5%. Sequences were obtained from peripheral blood. The origin of the receptors is a man in his sixties who had recovered from COVID-19.

This chain connects TRBV18 to TRBJ2-3; TRBD2 aligns across 8 bases. CDR1 is KGHSH, CDR2 LQKENI, per germline. There are 15 residues in the CDR3. V lost 4 bases, J lost 3 bases, and 6 bases stayed unmatched. CDR3: CASSLGLGGTDTQYF. In DNA form, the CDR3 reads TGTGCCAGCTCACTGGGACTAGGCGGGACAGATACGCAGTATTTT. The full variable domain, rest sourced from reference TRBV18 and TRBJ2-3, is NAGVMQNPRHLVRRRGQEARLRCSPMKGHSHVYWYRQLPEEGLKFMVYLQKENIIDESGMPKERFSAEFPKEGPSILRIQQVVRGDSAAYFCASSLGLGGTDTQYFGPGTRLTVL.

This clone has only a few counts. The chain couples TRBV9 to TRBJ2-4; 12 bases line up with TRBD1. V was pared by 3 bases and J by 1 base, with 5 bases of the junction left unmatched. Germline V gene lookup returns CDR1 SGDLS and CDR2 YYNGEE. The length of the CDR3 is 17 residues. The CDR3 region is CASSEGQGARAKNIQYF. DNA for the CDR3: TGTGCCAGCAGCGAGGGACAGGGGGCTCGGGCCAAAAACATTCAGTACTTC.

The chain links TRBV21-1 to TRBJ1-5. TRBV21-1 is an annotated pseudogene. This CDR3 contains 18 residues. CDR3 sequence reads: CASSNVPWETLKNQPQHF. The DNA of the CDR3 is TGTGCCAGCAGCAATGTCCCCTGGGAGACACTTAAAAATCAGCCCCAGCATTTT.

J is TRBJ1-6 and V is TRBV6-5; the D gene is possibly TRBD1 (5 bases). The germline gives CDR1 MNHEY, CDR2 SVGAGI. This CDR3 contains 14 residues. V was trimmed by 5 bases and J by 4 bases, leaving 9 bases between them. The DNA of the CDR3 is TGTGCCAGCAGTAAGACAGCTTATAATTCACCCCTCCACTTT. Encoded protein: CASSKTAYNSPLHF.

The chain combines TRBV9 with TRBJ1-6; 10 nucleotides line up with TRBD1. The germline CDR1 and CDR2 sequences are SGDLS and YYNGEE. V shed 0 bases, J shed 9 bases, and the junction held 3 bases outside the gene matches. CDR3 length: 15 residues. The CDR3 coding sequence is TGTGCCAGCAGCGTAGGGGGGACAGGGGTTTCACCCCTCCACTTT. As protein: CASSVGGTGVSPLHF.

This clone was seen a handful of times. The chain is built from TRBV7-9 and TRBJ1-2, with D hard to call. The CDR3 loop spans 15 amino acids. Germline CDR1 reads SEHNR; CDR2 reads FQNEAQ (reference sequence). The ends were cut back, 4 bases at V and 1 base at J, with 13 bases in the middle. The CDR3: CASSWRRNLNYGYTF. CDR3 in DNA: TGTGCCAGCAGCTGGCGGAGGAACCTTAACTATGGCTACACCTTC.

The chain is built from TRBV18 and TRBJ2-7; D might be TRBD2 (5 bases). The germline CDR1 and CDR2 sequences are KGHSH and LQKENI. The germline V and J ends were trimmed by 6 bases and 0 bases, with 18 bases remaining between them. The CDR3 length is 16 residues. Here the CDR3 reads CASSPSVSSSSYEQYF. CDR3 nucleotides: TGTGCCAGCTCTCCCTCTGTTTCTAGCAGCTCCTACGAGCAGTACTTC.

The V and J genes are TRBV21-1 and TRBJ1-2. TRBV21-1 is noted as a pseudogene. CDR3 size: 13 residues. CDR3 sequence (DNA): TGTGCCAGCAGCCGCTCGGAGGGGCGGTGCTACACCTTC. This translates into CASSRSEGRCYTF.

The chain couples TRBV19 to TRBJ1-5, with 7 bases lining up with TRBD1. J lost 4 bases, V lost 1 base, and 7 bases had no gene match. Germline V gene lookup returns CDR1 LNHDA and CDR2 SQIVND (reference sequence). The CDR3 spans 16 residues. CDR3 residues: CASSIVPGGINQPQHF. The CDR3 DNA is TGTGCCAGTAGTATAGTCCCAGGGGGGATAAATCAGCCCCAGCATTTT.

DNA for the CDR3: TGTGCCAGCAGCAGCGGACAGAATCAGCCCCAGCATTTT. Encoded protein: CASSSGQNQPQHF. The chain carries TRBV7-3 and TRBJ1-5; tentatively, D is TRBD1 (6 bases). V lost 5 bases to trimming and J lost 4 bases, with 9 bases between them. Per germline, CDR1 SGHTA and CDR2 FQGTGA. This CDR3 contains 13 residues.

This clone was seen repeatedly, ten times or more. The chain uses TRBV21-1 and TRBJ2-2; the D segment call TRBD1 is taken from the table without a DNA check. TRBV21-1 is classified as a pseudogene. The CDR3 has 17 residues. The CDR3 DNA sequence: TGTGCCAGCAGCAACTCCGGGACAGGGGGCTCAACCGGGGAGCTGTTTTTT. Translating gives CASSNSGTGGSTGELFF.

J is TRBJ1-1 and V is TRBV5-4; D is ambiguous. The CDR3 extends over 16 amino acids. Germline CDR1 is SGHNT and CDR2 is YYREEE (reference sequence). Trimming removed 4 bases from V and 1 base from J, with 17 bases in between. The CDR3 sequence: CASSRRGPEGNTEAFF. CDR3 DNA: TGTGCCAGCAGCCGGCGAGGACCTGAGGGGAACACTGAAGCTTTCTTT.

V is TRBV5-4 and J is TRBJ1-1; tentative D call: TRBD1 (6 bases). CDR1 and CDR2 (germline): SGHNT, YYREEE (reference sequence). Trimming stripped 0 bases from V and 4 bases from J, with 13 bases between. CDR3 length: 15 residues. This CDR3 reads CASSLGGRGGTEAFF. The CDR3 nucleotides read TGTGCCAGCAGCTTGGGGGGCAGGGGCGGCACTGAAGCTTTCTTT.

The chain joins TRBV9 to TRBJ1-4, with no clear D. Trimming took 4 bases from V and 7 from J, leaving 11 bases between them. Looked up from germline, CDR1 is SGDLS and CDR2 is YYNGEE. This CDR3 is 13 amino acids long. The DNA of the CDR3 is TGTGCCAGCAGCCCGACACTTAGTGAAAAACTGTTTTTT. Its translation is CASSPTLSEKLFF.

The sample holds a few counts of this clone. The chain carries TRBV20-1 and TRBJ2-7, with TRBD2 matching 7 bases. The CDR3 runs to 11 residues. The germline V gene encodes CDR1 DFQATT and CDR2 SNEGSKA (reference sequence). The trim removed 5 bases at V and 4 bases at J, leaving 2 bases unmatched. The CDR3 reads CSALLAYEQYF. The DNA of the CDR3 is TGCAGTGCTTTACTAGCGTACGAGCAGTACTTC.

The chain carries TRBV5-1 and TRBJ1-2; no definite D call. CDR1 is SGHRS and CDR2 is YFSETQ in the germline V gene. The CDR3 consists of 14 residues. Trimming removed 4 bases from V and 3 bases from J, with 13 bases in between. In DNA, the CDR3 is TGCGCCAGCAGCACGGACTCGTGGGACTATGGCTACACCTTC. It codes for CASSTDSWDYGYTF.

V is TRBV27 and J is TRBJ2-1; D is undetermined. This CDR3 spans 13 amino acids. With 2 bases removed from V and 4 bases from J, the gap between germline ends came to 6 bases. Per the germline V gene, CDR1 is MNHEY and CDR2 is SMNVEV (reference sequence). CDR3 sequence: CASSLGHYNEQFF. CDR3 nucleotides: TGTGCCAGCAGTTTAGGGCATTACAATGAGCAGTTCTTC.

The chain links TRBV6-5 to TRBJ2-7; maybe TRBD2 (7 bases). Trimming stripped 5 bases from V and 1 base from J, with 12 bases between. The CDR3 is 14 amino acids. CDR1 and CDR2 (germline): MNHEY, SVGAGI. In DNA, the CDR3 is TGTGCCAGCAGTAGAGAGGGGGGGTCCTACGAGCAGTACTTC. The encoded protein is CASSREGGSYEQYF.

This rearrangement joins TRBV19 to TRBJ1-5, with 7 bases lining up with TRBD1. The CDR3 runs to 15 residues. Germline lookup yields CDR1 LNHDA and CDR2 SQIVND (reference sequence). V shed 4 bases, J shed 0 bases, and the junction held 3 bases outside the gene matches. The CDR3 loop is CASSKDRASNQPQHF. CDR3 DNA sequence: TGTGCCAGTAGTAAAGACAGGGCTAGCAATCAGCCCCAGCATTTT.

The chain employs TRBV29-1 and TRBJ1-6, with no clear D. This CDR3 spans 14 amino acids. CDR1 is SQVTM, CDR2 ANQGSEA, per germline. Trimming took 6 bases from V and 9 from J, leaving 18 bases between them. The CDR3 sequence is CSVAQNWEGSPLHF. CDR3 in DNA: TGCAGCGTCGCGCAAAACTGGGAGGGTTCACCCCTCCACTTT.

V and J are TRBV7-8 and TRBJ2-1, with 8 bases identical to TRBD2. With V trimmed by 5 bases and J by 0 bases, 18 bases remained unmatched. Germline lookup yields CDR1 SGHVS and CDR2 FQNEAQ. The CDR3 sequence is 20 residues long. CDR3 sequence reads: CASSRKQGVGGGNSYNEQFF. The CDR3 nucleotides are TGTGCCAGCAGCCGAAAACAGGGAGTCGGGGGGGGCAACTCCTACAATGAGCAGTTCTTC.

This clone has a single count. V usage is TRBV3-1 (or the pseudogene TRBV3-2) and J usage is TRBJ2-5; the match to TRBD2 covers 11 bases. Trimming at V came to 0 bases and at J to 2 bases, leaving 5 bases not matched to a gene. CDR3 length: 17 residues. The germline CDR1 and CDR2 sequences are LGHDT and YNNKEL (reference sequence). The CDR3 DNA sequence: TGTGCCAGCAGCCAAGATCTCCCTAGCGGGGGGCAAGAGACCCAGTACTTC. Translating gives CASSQDLPSGGQETQYF.

V is TRBV10-3 and J is TRBJ2-7, with a weak D call TRBD1 (5 bases). The CDR3 is made up of 11 amino acids. The V end was cut by 4 bases, the J end by 6 bases, with 7 bases between. Germline V gene sequence: CDR1 ENHRY, CDR2 SYGVKD. DNA for the CDR3: TGTGCCATCAGTGTAGGGGCCGAGCAGTACTTC. Translation gives CAISVGAEQYF.

This chain uses TRBV2 with TRBJ1-6, with 7 bases aligning to TRBD1. CDR1 is SNHLY and CDR2 is FYNNEI in the germline V gene. The CDR3 loop spans 13 amino acids. V lost 7 bases, J lost 7 bases, and 4 bases stayed unmatched. Here the CDR3 DNA reads TGTGCCAGCATAACCAGGGGGAATTCACCCCTCCACTTT. Translated, it gives CASITRGNSPLHF.

The genes are TRBV6-5 and TRBJ2-7; 7 bases fit TRBD1. Germline CDR1 is MNHEY and CDR2 is SVGAGI. The CDR3 consists of 13 residues. The V and J ends lost 6 bases and 3 bases, in that order; junction bases with no gene match: 5. The CDR3 sequence is CASRVTGNYEQYF. The CDR3 bases are TGTGCCAGCAGGGTGACAGGGAACTACGAGCAGTACTTC.

The genes are TRBV29-1 and TRBJ1-2; D remains ambiguous. The V end was cut by 3 bases, the J end by 4 bases, with 6 bases between. Germline-derived CDR1 and CDR2 are SQVTM and ANQGSEA. The CDR3 sequence is 11 residues long. The CDR3 DNA reads TGCAGCGTTGAGTCAGTCTATGGCTACACCTTC. The encoded protein is CSVESVYGYTF.

The chain links TRBV10-1 to TRBJ2-7; possibly TRBD2 for D (7 bases). The CDR3 sequence is 14 residues long. Germline V gene sequence: CDR1 WNHNN, CDR2 SYGVQD (reference sequence). Trimming took off 8 bases at V and 5 bases at J, with 19 bases between the two ends. CDR3 bases: TGCGCCAGCCTCGGGGGGCTAGCGTGCCACGAGCAGTACTTC. Protein: CASLGGLACHEQYF.

The chain couples TRBV7-6 to TRBJ2-3; 7 bases are a match to TRBD1. The V gene's germline CDR1 is SGHVS and CDR2 FNYEAQ. This CDR3 has 15 residues. The ends lost 8 bases at V and 8 bases at J; junction bases unmatched: 16. CDR3 residues: CASAAGTDLSGTQYF. For the CDR3, the DNA is TGTGCCAGCGCCGCCGGGACAGATCTGTCGGGTACGCAGTATTTT.